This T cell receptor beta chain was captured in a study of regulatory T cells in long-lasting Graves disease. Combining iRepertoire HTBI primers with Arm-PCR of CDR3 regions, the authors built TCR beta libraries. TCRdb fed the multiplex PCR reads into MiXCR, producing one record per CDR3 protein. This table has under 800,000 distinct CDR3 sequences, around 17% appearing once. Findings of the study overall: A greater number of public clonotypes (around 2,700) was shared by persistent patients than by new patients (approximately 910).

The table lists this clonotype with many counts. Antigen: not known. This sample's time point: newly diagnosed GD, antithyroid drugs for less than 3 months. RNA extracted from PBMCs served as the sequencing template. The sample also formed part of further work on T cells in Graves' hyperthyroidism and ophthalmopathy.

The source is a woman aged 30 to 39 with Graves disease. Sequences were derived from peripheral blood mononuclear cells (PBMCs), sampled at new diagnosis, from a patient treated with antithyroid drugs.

In nucleotides, the CDR3 is TGCGCCAGCAGCTTGGGGGCTTTCGTCAATGAGCAGTTCTTC. It encodes CASSLGAFVNEQFF. The chain joins TRBV5-1 to TRBJ2-1, with D unresolved. Trimming stripped 0 bases from V and 6 bases from J, with 10 bases between. CDR1 and CDR2 from the germline V gene are SGHRS and YFSETQ. CDR3 length: 14 residues.